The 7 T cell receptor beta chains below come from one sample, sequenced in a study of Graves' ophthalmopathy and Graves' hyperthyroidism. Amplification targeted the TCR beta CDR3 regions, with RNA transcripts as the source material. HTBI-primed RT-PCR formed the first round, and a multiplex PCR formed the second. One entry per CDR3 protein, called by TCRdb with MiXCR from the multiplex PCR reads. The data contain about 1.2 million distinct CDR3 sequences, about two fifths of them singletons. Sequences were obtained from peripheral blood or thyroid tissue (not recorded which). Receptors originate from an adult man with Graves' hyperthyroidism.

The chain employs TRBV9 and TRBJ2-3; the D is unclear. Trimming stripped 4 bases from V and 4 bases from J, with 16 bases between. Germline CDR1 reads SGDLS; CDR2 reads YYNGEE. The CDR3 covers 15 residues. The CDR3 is CASSPSPDAPDTQYF. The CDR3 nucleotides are TGTGCCAGCAGCCCGAGCCCCGATGCTCCAGATACGCAGTATTTT.

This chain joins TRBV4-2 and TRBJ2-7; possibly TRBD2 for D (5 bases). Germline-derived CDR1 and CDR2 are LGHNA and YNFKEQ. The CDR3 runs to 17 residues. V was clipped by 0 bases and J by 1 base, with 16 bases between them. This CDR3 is CASSQERASEGSYEQYF. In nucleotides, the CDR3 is TGTGCCAGCAGCCAAGAACGGGCCAGCGAGGGATCCTACGAGCAGTACTTC.

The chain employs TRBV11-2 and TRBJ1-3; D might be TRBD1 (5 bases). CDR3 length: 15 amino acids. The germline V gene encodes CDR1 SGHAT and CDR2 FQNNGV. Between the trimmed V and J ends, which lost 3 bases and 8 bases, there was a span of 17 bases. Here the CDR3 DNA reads TGTGCCAGCAGCTTTAGTCGGGACTATGGCTACACCATATATTTT. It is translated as CASSFSRDYGYTIYF.

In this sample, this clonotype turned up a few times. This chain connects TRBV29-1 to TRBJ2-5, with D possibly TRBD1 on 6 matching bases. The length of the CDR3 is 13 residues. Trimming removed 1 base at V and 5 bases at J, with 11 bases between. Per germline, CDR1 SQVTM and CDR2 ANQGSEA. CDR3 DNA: TGCAGCGTTGAAGGGGGGCTTAGTGAGACCCAGTACTTC. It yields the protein CSVEGGLSETQYF. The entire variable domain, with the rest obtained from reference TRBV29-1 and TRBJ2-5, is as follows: SAVISQKPSRDICQRGTSLTIQCQVDSQVTMMFWYRQQPGQSLTLIATANQGSEATYESGFVIDKFPISRPNLTFSTLTVSNMSPEDSSIYLCSVEGGLSETQYFGPGTRLLVL.

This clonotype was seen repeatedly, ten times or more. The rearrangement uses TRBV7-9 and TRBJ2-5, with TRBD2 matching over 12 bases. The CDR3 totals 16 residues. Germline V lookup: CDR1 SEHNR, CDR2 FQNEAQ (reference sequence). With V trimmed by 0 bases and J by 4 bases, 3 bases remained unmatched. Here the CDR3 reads CASSLAMGLAGETQYF. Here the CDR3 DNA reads TGTGCCAGCAGCTTAGCCATGGGACTAGCGGGAGAGACCCAGTACTTC.

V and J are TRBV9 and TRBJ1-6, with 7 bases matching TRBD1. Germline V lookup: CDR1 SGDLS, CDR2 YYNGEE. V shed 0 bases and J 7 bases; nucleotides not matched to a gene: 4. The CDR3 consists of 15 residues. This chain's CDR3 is CASSVGTGPNSPLHF. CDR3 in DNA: TGTGCCAGCAGCGTAGGGACAGGCCCCAATTCACCCCTCCACTTT. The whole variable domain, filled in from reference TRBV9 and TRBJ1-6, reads DSGVTQTPKHLITATGQRVTLRCSPRSGDLSVYWYQQSLDQGLQFLIQYYNGEERAKGNILERFSAQQFPDLHSELNLSSLELGDSALYFCASSVGTGPNSPLHFGNGTRLTVT.

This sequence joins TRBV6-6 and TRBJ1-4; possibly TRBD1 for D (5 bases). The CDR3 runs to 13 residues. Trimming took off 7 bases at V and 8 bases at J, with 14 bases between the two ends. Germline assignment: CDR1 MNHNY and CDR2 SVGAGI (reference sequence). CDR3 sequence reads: CASKADSWEKLFF. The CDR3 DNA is TGTGCCAGCAAAGCCGACAGTTGGGAAAAACTGTTTTTT.